The rows below give T cell receptor beta chains drawn from one sample of a study of blood T cell repertoires in COVID-19. This table comes from immunoSEQ multiplex PCR, and its TCRdb copy is limited to in-frame clones, with some not included. The data hold about 88,000 clones, with 90% observed a single time. The sequenced material came from peripheral blood. The receptors come from a man in his 60s with acute or convalescent COVID-19. Each CDR3 is given with its conserved first and last residue. The order of the fields is V gene, CDR3 protein.

V: TRBV3-1/TRBV3-2; CDR3: CASSQAGEADTQYF
V: TRBV27; CDR3: CASSWAALSSEQYF
V: TRBV18; CDR3: CASSRGSWGTDTQYF
V: TRBV5-1; CDR3: CASSLGLSGGSSGNTIYF
V: TRBV7-2; CDR3: CASSLSDEAGGSTDTQYF
V: TRBV11-3; CDR3: CASSEGTGGYSSGNTIYF
V: TRBV7-9; CDR3: CASSLGFGDRREQYF
V: TRBV18; CDR3: CASSPGGGRSTDTQYF
V: TRBV28; CDR3: CASSTLGQVNSPLHF
V: TRBV7-9; CDR3: CASSLEPGAHTDTQYF
V: TRBV11-2; CDR3: CASSLFGLGNTIYF
V: TRBV7-9; CDR3: CASSHDPGTEAFF
V: TRBV28; CDR3: CASRMGRGTGYQPQHF
V: TRBV6-1; CDR3: CASSELRTGSNEQFF
V: TRBV27; CDR3: CASSLSRTSRQFF
V: TRBV27; CDR3: CASSSRLARGFEQYF
V: TRBV6-1; CDR3: CASSEMEGAGGQPQHF
V: TRBV2; CDR3: CASSRGTSGVGELFF
V: TRBV7-2; CDR3: CASSFVGGTGELFF
V: TRBV7-3; CDR3: CASSLEGSLGYTF
V: TRBV6-2/TRBV6-3; CDR3: CASSYSTGDLREQYF
V: TRBV12-3/TRBV12-4; CDR3: CASSLSGTDRFF
V: TRBV5-1; CDR3: CASSLAGTGEGQETQYF
V: TRBV24-1; CDR3: CATRDSGNPGTEAFF
V: TRBV12-3/TRBV12-4; CDR3: CASSYEAVDTQYF
V: TRBV2; CDR3: CASSANPKGTGTSGYTF
V: TRBV3-1/TRBV3-2; CDR3: CASSRSRGSTNEKLFF
V: TRBV7-2; CDR3: CASSSGQFTDTQYF
V: TRBV7-7; CDR3: CASSFQPGLAGGELFF
V: TRBV19; CDR3: CASSIESGGFYNEQFF
V: TRBV2; CDR3: CATLGDRGGTEAFF
V: TRBV21-1; CDR3: CASSLAGGNYEQYF
V: TRBV7-2; CDR3: CASSLVESAYGYTF
V: TRBV27; CDR3: CASRPLGGIYSNQPQHF
V: TRBV12-1; CDR3: CASSFAERGLAEDYTDTQYF
V: TRBV5-1; CDR3: CASSLTPTSGRPPGEQYF
V: TRBV29-1; CDR3: CSVGRDVYNEQFF
V: TRBV7-6; CDR3: CASTLNQGTEAFF
V: TRBV19; CDR3: CASSSGLQDSPLHF
V: TRBV7-8; CDR3: CASLLQDSYEQYF
V: TRBV6-2/TRBV6-3; CDR3: CASSSLAGGLYEQYF
V: TRBV7-9; CDR3: CASSPPRGSSNEKLFF